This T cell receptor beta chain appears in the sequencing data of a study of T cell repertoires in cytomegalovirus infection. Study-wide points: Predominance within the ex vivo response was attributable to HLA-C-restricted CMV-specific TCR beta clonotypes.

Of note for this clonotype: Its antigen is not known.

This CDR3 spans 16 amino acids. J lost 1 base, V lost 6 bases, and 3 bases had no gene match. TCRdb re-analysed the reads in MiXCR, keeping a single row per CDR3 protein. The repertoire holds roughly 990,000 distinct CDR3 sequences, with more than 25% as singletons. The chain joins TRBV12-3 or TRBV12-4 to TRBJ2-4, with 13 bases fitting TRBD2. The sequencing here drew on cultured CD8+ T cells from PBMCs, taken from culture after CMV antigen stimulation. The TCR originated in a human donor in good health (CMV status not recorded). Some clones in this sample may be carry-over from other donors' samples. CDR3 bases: TGTGCCAGCAGGCCGACTAGCGGGGGGGCCAAAAACATTCAGTACTTC. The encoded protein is CASRPTSGGAKNIQYF.